The 19 T cell receptor beta chains below come from one sample, sequenced in a study of blood T cell repertoires in COVID-19. Data came from immunoSEQ multiplex PCR; TCRdb stores just in-frame clones and leaves some out. The sample contains about 160,000 clones, over 75% of which appear only once. The material sequenced was peripheral blood. Receptor source: a human donor in a cohort sampled during active COVID-19.

The CDR3 nucleotides read TGTGCCAGCAGCTTAGCGCGAAGGGTCAGGGGGAGGAATGAGCAGTTCTTC. It codes for CASSLARRVRGRNEQFF. The chain employs TRBV7-8 and TRBJ2-1; a weak D match, TRBD1 (7 bases). CDR1 and CDR2 (germline): SGHVS, FQNEAQ. Trimming pared 0 bases from V and 7 bases from J, leaving 19 bases between. The CDR3 contains 17 residues.

V usage is TRBV28 and J usage is TRBJ1-6; 9 bases match TRBD1. V shed 3 bases and J 7 bases; nucleotides not matched to a gene: 4. Germline values: CDR1 MDHEN, CDR2 SYDVKM. CDR3 length: 15 residues. CDR3 sequence (DNA): TGTGCCAGCAGTTTCCCGGGACAGGGCAATTCACCCCTCCACTTT. It translates to CASSFPGQGNSPLHF.

J is TRBJ2-7 and V is TRBV5-6; TRBD2 might be the D (6 bases). Germline V gene data show CDR1 as SGHDT and CDR2 as YYEEEE. The germline V and J ends were trimmed by 2 bases and 4 bases, with 10 bases remaining between them. This CDR3 spans 13 amino acids. The CDR3 region has the DNA TGTGCCAGCAGCTTTAGCGGAAAGTACGAGCAGTACTTC. Protein: CASSFSGKYEQYF. The variable domain in full, with the rest retrieved from reference TRBV5-6 and TRBJ2-7, is DAGVTQSPTHLIKTRGQQVTLRCSPKSGHDTVSWYQQALGQGPQFIFQYYEEEERQRGNFPDRFSGHQFPNYSSELNVNALLLGDSALYLCASSFSGKYEQYFGPGTRLTVT.

The J gene is TRBJ2-7, the V gene TRBV6-1, with 9 nucleotides matching TRBD1. The V and J ends lost 2 bases and 3 bases, in that order; junction bases with no gene match: 2. Germline V gene lookup returns CDR1 MNHNS and CDR2 SASEGT. The CDR3 is 14 amino acids. CDR3 DNA sequence: TGTGCCAGCAGTGAATCGGGACAGGGCTACGAGCAGTACTTC. Its protein is CASSESGQGYEQYF.

The V and J genes are TRBV11-3 and TRBJ1-1; 7 nucleotides agree with TRBD1. The V gene's germline CDR1 is SGHNT and CDR2 YENEEA. Trimming cost V 3 bases and J 7 bases; bases outside gene matches: 11. This CDR3 has 15 residues. The CDR3 sequence: CASSFPGQISHEAFF. Here the CDR3 DNA reads TGTGCCAGCAGCTTTCCGGGACAGATATCTCATGAAGCTTTCTTT. Complete variable domain (other parts from reference TRBV11-3 and TRBJ1-1): EAGVVQSPRYKIIEKKQPVAFWCNPISGHNTLYWYLQNLGQGPELLIRYENEEAVDDSQLPKDRFSAERLKGVDSTLKIQPAELGDSAVYLCASSFPGQISHEAFFGQGTRLTVV.

The chain combines TRBV10-3 with TRBJ2-7; maybe TRBD1 (8 bases). Germline lookup yields CDR1 ENHRY and CDR2 SYGVKD. CDR3 length equals 15 residues. Trimming pared 5 bases from V and 7 bases from J, leaving 21 bases between. The CDR3 DNA reads TGTGCCATCAGTTCTGGGACAGGTGGGGGGGAGGAGCAGTACTTC. Encoded protein: CAISSGTGGGEEQYF.

V and J are TRBV12-3 or TRBV12-4 and TRBJ1-2, with 7 nucleotides matching TRBD1. V was pared by 6 bases and J by 8 bases, with 9 bases of the junction left unmatched. This CDR3 spans 13 amino acids. In nucleotides, the CDR3 is TGTGCCAGCAGCCCGACAGGGCAACGGGGCTACACCTTC. Protein sequence: CASSPTGQRGYTF.

This sequence joins TRBV12-3 or TRBV12-4 and TRBJ2-7; 8 bases are shared with TRBD2. Germline trimming cut 5 bases from V and 2 bases from J; bases unmatched to any gene: 2. The CDR3 spans 13 residues. CDR3 DNA: TGTGCCAGCAGTCTGGGACTAGCCTACGAGCAGTACTTC. Translating it yields CASSLGLAYEQYF.

A few counts support this clone. J is TRBJ2-6 and V is TRBV9, with 11 bases fitting TRBD2. This CDR3 has 17 residues. After removal of 4 bases from V and 1 base from J, the junction contained 4 bases not matched to a gene. Germline V gene sequence: CDR1 SGDLS, CDR2 YYNGEE. CDR3: CASSPLAGASGANVLTF. Here the CDR3 DNA reads TGTGCCAGCAGCCCACTAGCGGGAGCGTCTGGGGCCAACGTCCTGACTTTC.

This clone was observed a single time. The gene calls are TRBV15 and TRBJ2-5; 7 nucleotides align to TRBD2. The CDR3 is made up of 15 amino acids. The germline V gene encodes CDR1 LNHNV and CDR2 YYDKDF (reference sequence). V shed 5 bases, J shed 5 bases, and the junction held 11 bases outside the gene matches. The CDR3 protein is CATSSSGGGLETQYF. The CDR3 nucleotides read TGTGCCACCAGCTCTAGCGGCGGGGGTTTGGAGACCCAGTACTTC. The full variable domain, its missing parts supplied by reference TRBV15 and TRBJ2-5, is DAMVIQNPRYQVTQFGKPVTLSCSQTLNHNVMYWYQQKSSQAPKLLFHYYDKDFNNEADTPDNFQSRRPNTSFCFLDIRSPGLGDTAMYLCATSSSGGGLETQYFGPGTRLLVL.

This clone was seen just once. J is TRBJ2-2 and V is TRBV11-2, with TRBD2 as a possible D gene (5 bases). The V gene's germline CDR1 is SGHAT and CDR2 FQNNGV. This CDR3 comprises 14 residues. Trimming cost V 5 bases and J 7 bases, with 14 bases left between them. The CDR3 loop is CASSVAGIGGELFF. CDR3 in DNA: TGTGCCAGCAGCGTAGCCGGGATTGGCGGGGAGCTGTTTTTT.

The chain is built from TRBV24-1 and TRBJ2-6, with D possibly TRBD1 on 6 matching bases. The V end was cut by 3 bases, the J end by 0 bases, with 8 bases between. The CDR3 has 16 residues. Germline loops: CDR1 KGHDR, CDR2 SFDVKD. CDR3 sequence reads: CATSDQGHSGANVLTF. In DNA, the CDR3 is TGTGCCACCAGTGATCAGGGGCACTCTGGGGCCAACGTCCTGACTTTC.

This clone was seen a few times. The V call is TRBV28, the J call TRBJ2-7; 11 bases are shared with TRBD1. This CDR3 is 18 amino acids long. V lost 6 bases and J lost 4; bases outside the gene matches: 17. CDR1 is MDHEN, CDR2 SYDVKM, per germline. The CDR3 loop reads CASSRGQGALRPSYEQYF. CDR3 coding DNA: TGTGCCAGCAGCCGCGGACAGGGGGCACTTAGGCCGTCTTACGAGCAGTACTTC.

The J gene is TRBJ2-3, the V gene TRBV6-5; 7 bases are shared with TRBD1. Looked up from germline, CDR1 is MNHEY and CDR2 is SVGAGI. V was clipped by 5 bases and J by 4 bases; unmatched bases: 3. The CDR3 runs to 13 residues. The CDR3 sequence: CASSTTGADTQYF. The CDR3 region has the DNA TGTGCCAGCAGTACCACAGGGGCAGATACGCAGTATTTT.

The V call is TRBV9, the J call TRBJ1-1, with a possible D match to TRBD1 (6 bases). Trimming took 2 bases from V and 1 from J, leaving 9 bases between them. This CDR3 contains 14 residues. Per the germline V gene, CDR1 is SGDLS and CDR2 is YYNGEE. The CDR3 DNA reads TGTGCCAGCAGCGTCGACAGGAGGAACACTGAAGCTTTCTTT. This codes for CASSVDRRNTEAFF.

There are a few counts of this clone. The chain recombines TRBV5-4 with TRBJ1-6, with a possible D match to TRBD1 (5 bases). CDR1 is SGHNT, CDR2 YYREEE, per germline (reference sequence). Trimming removed 4 bases at V and 5 bases at J, with 10 bases between. There are 14 residues in the CDR3. The CDR3 DNA reads as TGTGCCAGCAGCGGCGGGACGGATAATTCACCCCTCCACTTT. The encoded protein is CASSGGTDNSPLHF.

The rearrangement uses TRBV11-3 and TRBJ2-3; TRBD2 is a possible D gene (6 bases). The CDR3 extends over 13 amino acids. Between the trimmed V and J ends, which lost 5 bases and 6 bases, there was a span of 12 bases. Germline CDR1 is SGHNT and CDR2 is YENEEA. The CDR3 nucleotides read TGTGCCAGCAGCGGAGGGACTTGGGATACGCAGTATTTT. Translation: CASSGGTWDTQYF.

The chain recombines TRBV10-2 with TRBJ1-3; 7 nucleotides line up with TRBD1. CDR1 WSHSY and CDR2 SAAADI come from the germline V gene. This CDR3 contains 13 residues. Germline trimming cut 10 bases from V and 2 bases from J; bases unmatched to any gene: 5. The CDR3 DNA is TGCGCCACTTCGCAGGGGGCTGGAAACACCATATATTTT. It yields the protein CATSQGAGNTIYF.

This clone showed up many times. This chain links TRBV7-8 with TRBJ1-6; 7 bases are shared with TRBD1. Germline V CDR1 and CDR2: SGHVS, FQNEAQ. The V and J ends lost 4 bases and 10 bases, in that order; junction bases with no gene match: 4. The CDR3 spans 13 residues. The CDR3 is CASSSDRISPLHF. In nucleotides, the CDR3 is TGTGCCAGCAGCTCGGACAGGATCTCACCCCTCCACTTT.